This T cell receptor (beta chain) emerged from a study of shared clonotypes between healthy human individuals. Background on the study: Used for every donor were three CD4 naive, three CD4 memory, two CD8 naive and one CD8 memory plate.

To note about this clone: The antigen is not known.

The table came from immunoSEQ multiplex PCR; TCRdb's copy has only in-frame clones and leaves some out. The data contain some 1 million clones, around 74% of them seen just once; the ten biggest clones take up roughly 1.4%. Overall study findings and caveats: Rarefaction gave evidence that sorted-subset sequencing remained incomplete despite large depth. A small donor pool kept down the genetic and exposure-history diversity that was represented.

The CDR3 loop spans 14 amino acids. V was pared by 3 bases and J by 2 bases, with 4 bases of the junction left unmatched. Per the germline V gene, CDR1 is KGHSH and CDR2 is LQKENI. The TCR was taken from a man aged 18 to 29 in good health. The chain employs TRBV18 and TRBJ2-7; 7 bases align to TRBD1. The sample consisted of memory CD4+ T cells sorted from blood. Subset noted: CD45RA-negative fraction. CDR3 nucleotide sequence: TGTGCCAGCTCACCTGGACAGGCCGCCTACGAGCAGTACTTC. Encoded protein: CASSPGQAAYEQYF.